The 23 T cell receptor beta chains below all came from one sample that was sequenced in a study of shared clonotypes between healthy human individuals. The naive CD8 fraction comprised CD45RO-negative cells positively selected for CCR7 and excluded terminally differentiated effector memory CD45RA+ cells. Measured with immunoSEQ multiplex PCR; TCRdb has only the in-frame clones, and not every one. The sample holds around 600,000 clones, 98% seen once. Material for sequencing was naive CD8+ T cells sorted from blood. The source of these receptors is a man aged 25 to 40 in good health.

V gene TRBV5-1 combines with J gene TRBJ2-1, with 9 bases fitting TRBD1. CDR1 is SGHRS and CDR2 is YFSETQ in the germline V gene. CDR3 length: 14 amino acids. The V segment lost 4 bases and the J segment 4 bases; nucleotides outside the gene matches: 3. The CDR3 DNA follows: TGCGCCAGCAGCACGACAGGGGGTTACAATGAGCAGTTCTTC. It codes for CASSTTGGYNEQFF.

CDR3 DNA: TGCGCCAGCAGCCAAGCGAAAGTCACCGGGGAGCTGTTTTTT. It yields the protein CASSQAKVTGELFF. The V and J genes are TRBV4-1 and TRBJ2-2; D gene ambiguous. V lost 1 base and J lost 4, with 7 bases in between. Germline V CDR1 and CDR2: MGHRA, YSYEKL. The CDR3 consists of 14 residues.

This sequence joins TRBV5-6 and TRBJ2-7, with D uncertain. V was shortened by 7 bases and J by 2 bases, with 16 bases between the two germline ends. CDR1 is SGHDT and CDR2 is YYEEEE in the germline V gene. The CDR3 consists of 14 residues. The CDR3 loop is CASHQWGLTYEQYF. The CDR3 DNA sequence: TGTGCCAGCCACCAGTGGGGTCTGACCTACGAGCAGTACTTC.

This clone was recorded only once. The V call is TRBV29-1, the J call TRBJ2-7, with 7 bases fitting TRBD1. The CDR3 sequence is 13 residues long. J was trimmed by 3 bases and V by 8 bases; bases with no gene match: 10. The V gene's germline CDR1 is SQVTM and CDR2 ANQGSEA. The CDR3 nucleotides are TGCAGCATAAAAACAGGGGAGTACTACGAGCAGTACTTC. Its protein is CSIKTGEYYEQYF.

The chain carries TRBV7-9 and TRBJ1-1; no firm D call. Germline V gives CDR1 SEHNR, CDR2 FQNEAQ (reference sequence). This CDR3 is 14 amino acids long. V lost 5 bases to trimming and J lost 2 bases, with 12 bases between them. CDR3 sequence: CASSPEKFNTEAFF. Written as DNA, the CDR3 is TGTGCCAGCAGCCCAGAGAAGTTTAACACTGAAGCTTTCTTT.

The genes are TRBV5-4 and TRBJ1-4, with a possible D match to TRBD1 (5 bases). The V gene lost 4 bases and the J gene lost 11 bases, with 9 bases spanning the gap. This CDR3 has 11 amino acids. Germline V gene lookup returns CDR1 SGHNT and CDR2 YYREEE (reference sequence). The CDR3 region has the DNA TGTGCCAGCAGCCTCGGGGGGAAACTGTTTTTT. Translation gives CASSLGGKLFF.

The gene calls are TRBV19 and TRBJ2-7, with TRBD1 matching over 9 bases. CDR3 length equals 18 residues. Germline assignment: CDR1 LNHDA and CDR2 SQIVND (reference sequence). J was trimmed by 3 bases and V by 3 bases; bases with no gene match: 15. As DNA, the CDR3 is TGTGCCAGTAGTATCGCGGGGACAGGGACAAGGATCCTCTACGAGCAGTACTTC. Its protein is CASSIAGTGTRILYEQYF.

In nucleotides, the CDR3 is TGTGCCATCAGTAAAGCCGGGAAGGAAGGGGAGAACATTCAGTACTTC. It specifies CAISKAGKEGENIQYF. The V call is TRBV10-3, the J call TRBJ2-4, with D perhaps given as TRBD1 or TRBD2 (5 bases each). V was shortened by 5 bases and J by 7 bases, with 21 bases between the two germline ends. The CDR3 has 16 amino acids. Looked up from germline, CDR1 is ENHRY and CDR2 is SYGVKD.

The chain joins TRBV4-2 to TRBJ1-1, with D possibly being TRBD1 (6 bases). The CDR3 has 11 amino acids. In germline, CDR1 is LGHNA, CDR2 YNFKEQ. Trimming removed 5 bases from V and 7 bases from J, with 8 bases in between. DNA of the CDR3: TGTGCCAGCAGCAAGGGGGTTGAAGCTTTCTTT. Its protein is CASSKGVEAFF.

This chain links TRBV2 with TRBJ2-1; D may be TRBD1 or TRBD2 (5 bases each). CDR1 is SNHLY and CDR2 is FYNNEI in the germline V gene. The ends were cut back, 8 bases at V and 0 bases at J, with 14 bases in the middle. The CDR3 contains 15 residues. Written as DNA, the CDR3 is TGTGCCAGCTTACCGGGACCGAGCTCCTACAATGAGCAGTTCTTC. Its protein is CASLPGPSSYNEQFF. The whole variable domain, filled in from reference TRBV2 and TRBJ2-1, reads EPEVTQTPSHQVTQMGQEVILRCVPISNHLYFYWYRQILGQKVEFLVSFYNNEISEKSEIFDDQFSVERPDGSNFTLKIRSTKLEDSAMYFCASLPGPSSYNEQFFGPGTRLTVL.

This chain links TRBV7-6 with TRBJ1-1, with 10 bases matching TRBD1. The CDR3 covers 14 residues. Germline CDR1 reads SGHVS; CDR2 reads FNYEAQ. With 5 bases clipped from V and 5 bases from J, the junction kept 5 bases outside the gene matches. CDR3 amino acids: CASSPGTGVTEAFF. In nucleotides, the CDR3 is TGTGCCAGCAGCCCCGGGACAGGGGTTACTGAAGCTTTCTTT. The full variable domain, its missing parts supplied by reference TRBV7-6 and TRBJ1-1, is GAGVSQSPRYKVTKRGQDVALRCDPISGHVSLYWYRQALGQGPEFLTYFNYEAQQDKSGLPNDRFSAERPEGSISTLTIQRTEQRDSAMYRCASSPGTGVTEAFFGQGTRLTVV.

The J gene is TRBJ2-1, the V gene TRBV19; 12 bases fit TRBD1. Germline values: CDR1 LNHDA, CDR2 SQIVND (reference sequence). Trimming took 3 bases from V and 8 from J; bases not matched to a gene: 5. The CDR3 runs to 15 residues. Written as DNA, the CDR3 is TGTGCCAGTAGTATCCCCCGGGACAGGGGGCATGAGCAGTTCTTC. Its protein product is CASSIPRDRGHEQFF.

The chain is built from TRBV9 and TRBJ2-1; 13 nucleotides match TRBD2. CDR1 is SGDLS and CDR2 is YYNGEE in the germline V gene. V lost 0 bases, J lost 6 bases, and 0 bases stayed unmatched. The CDR3 has 15 residues. CDR3 nucleotide sequence: TGTGCCAGCAGCGTAGGGACTAGCGGGGGCAATGAGCAGTTCTTC. It translates to CASSVGTSGGNEQFF.

The chain employs TRBV27 and TRBJ2-3; TRBD2 aligns across 7 bases. The length of the CDR3 is 17 residues. Trimming at V came to 1 base and at J to 2 bases, leaving 9 bases not matched to a gene. CDR1 MNHEY and CDR2 SMNVEV come from the germline V gene (reference sequence). The CDR3 is CASSLWPAGLSTDTQYF. CDR3 coding DNA: TGTGCCAGCAGTTTATGGCCAGCGGGACTCTCCACAGATACGCAGTATTTT.

The chain recombines TRBV9 with TRBJ2-7, with D perhaps matching TRBD2 (5 bases). The CDR3 has 15 residues. CDR1 SGDLS and CDR2 YYNGEE come from the germline V gene. V dropped 3 bases and J dropped 5 bases, with 18 bases sitting between them. CDR3 DNA sequence: TGTGCCAGCAGCGAGGCCTCGGCGGACTTTAACGAGCAGTACTTC. Translating gives CASSEASADFNEQYF.

The gene calls are TRBV5-5 and TRBJ2-7; D remains unclear. Trimming cost V 1 base and J 0 bases, with 8 bases left between them. The CDR3 has 14 residues. Germline-derived CDR1 and CDR2 are SGHKS and YYEKEE (reference sequence). CDR3 amino acids: CASSLRGTSYEQYF. For the CDR3, the DNA is TGTGCCAGCAGCTTGCGAGGTACCTCCTACGAGCAGTACTTC. The full variable domain, with the rest looked up from reference TRBV5-5 and TRBJ2-7, is DAGVTQSPTHLIKTRGQQVTLRCSPISGHKSVSWYQQVLGQGPQFIFQYYEKEERGRGNFPDRFSARQFPNYSSELNVNALLLGDSALYLCASSLRGTSYEQYFGPGTRLTVT.

The chain employs TRBV29-1 and TRBJ2-3, with D hard to call. The CDR3 runs to 13 residues. In germline, CDR1 is SQVTM, CDR2 ANQGSEA. V shed 3 bases and J shed 0 bases, with 7 bases lying between them. This CDR3 is CSVEGPSTDTQYF. In DNA, the CDR3 is TGCAGCGTTGAGGGTCCTAGCACAGATACGCAGTATTTT.

CDR3 nucleotides: TGTGCCAGCCTTGGACTAGCGGGAGTTTTTAGCAATGAGCAGTTCTTC. Amino acids: CASLGLAGVFSNEQFF. V gene TRBV27 combines with J gene TRBJ2-1, with TRBD2 matching over 13 bases. Trimming took 8 bases from V and 6 from J; bases not matched to a gene: 10. From germline, CDR1 is MNHEY and CDR2 SMNVEV (reference sequence). The CDR3 totals 16 residues.

This chain joins TRBV25-1 and TRBJ1-4; 7 nucleotides match TRBD1. V shed 2 bases and J 5 bases; nucleotides not matched to a gene: 5. Germline V CDR1 and CDR2: MGHDK, SYGVNS. CDR3 length equals 15 residues. In DNA form, the CDR3 reads TGTGCCAGCAGTGAAAAGACAGGGTTAAATGAAAAACTGTTTTTT. Residues: CASSEKTGLNEKLFF. Combining the CDR3 with reference TRBV25-1 and TRBJ1-4 gives the whole variable domain EADIYQTPRYLVIGTGKKITLECSQTMGHDKMYWYQQDPGMELHLIHYSYGVNSTEKGDLSSESTVSRIRTEHFPLTLESARPSHTSQYLCASSEKTGLNEKLFFGSGTQLSVL.

V is TRBV27 and J is TRBJ2-1, with D perhaps TRBD1 or TRBD2 (5 bases each). Per the germline V gene, CDR1 is MNHEY and CDR2 is SMNVEV (reference sequence). The CDR3 has 14 amino acids. V was pared by 4 bases and J by 7 bases, with 14 bases between. In DNA, the CDR3 is TGTGCCAGCAGTTCCGGGGCCCGCGGGAATGAGCAGTTCTTC. Translating gives CASSSGARGNEQFF.

The genes are TRBV6-1 and TRBJ2-3; 10 nucleotides match TRBD2. This CDR3 is 15 amino acids long. Germline assignment: CDR1 MNHNS and CDR2 SASEGT. The J segment lost 5 bases and the V segment lost 5 bases, leaving 7 bases of the junction unmatched. CDR3 sequence reads: CASSLLAGLGDTQYF. The CDR3 region has the DNA TGTGCCAGCAGTTTACTAGCGGGATTAGGAGATACGCAGTATTTT.

The rearrangement uses TRBV2 and TRBJ2-7; D may correspond to TRBD1 or TRBD2 (5 bases each). Germline lookup yields CDR1 SNHLY and CDR2 FYNNEI. V was clipped by 7 bases and J by 0 bases, with 16 bases between them. The CDR3 is 15 residues long. CDR3 loop: CASTYGTDNSYEQYF. CDR3 nucleotides: TGTGCCAGCACTTATGGGACGGACAACTCCTACGAGCAGTACTTC.

To note about this clone: The same CDR3 can be traced to other DNA sequences in this sample. J is TRBJ1-4 and V is TRBV6-5, with D possibly TRBD1 on 5 matching bases. V was cut by 2 bases and J by 1 base, with 8 bases left in between. Germline loops: CDR1 MNHEY, CDR2 SVGAGI. This CDR3 contains 15 residues. DNA for the CDR3: TGTGCCAGCAGTTACACGGGGGGAACTAATGAAAAACTGTTTTTT. Protein product: CASSYTGGTNEKLFF.